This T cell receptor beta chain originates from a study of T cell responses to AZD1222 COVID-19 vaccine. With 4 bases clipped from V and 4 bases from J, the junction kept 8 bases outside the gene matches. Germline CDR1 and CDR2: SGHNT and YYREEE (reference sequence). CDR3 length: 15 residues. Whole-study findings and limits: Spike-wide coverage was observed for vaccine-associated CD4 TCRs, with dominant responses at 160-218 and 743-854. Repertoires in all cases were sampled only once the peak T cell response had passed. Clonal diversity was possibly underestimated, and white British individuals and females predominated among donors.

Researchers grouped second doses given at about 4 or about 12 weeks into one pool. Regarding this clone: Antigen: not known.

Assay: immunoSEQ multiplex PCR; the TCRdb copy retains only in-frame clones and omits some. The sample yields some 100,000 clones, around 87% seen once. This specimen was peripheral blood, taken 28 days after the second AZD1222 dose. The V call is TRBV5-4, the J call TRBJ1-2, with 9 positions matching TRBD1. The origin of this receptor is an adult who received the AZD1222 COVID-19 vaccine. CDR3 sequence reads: CASSIQGARGYGYTF. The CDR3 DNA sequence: TGTGCCAGCAGCATACAGGGGGCGCGAGGCTATGGCTACACCTTC. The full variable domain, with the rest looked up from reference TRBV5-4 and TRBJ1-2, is ETGVTQSPTHLIKTRGQQVTLRCSSQSGHNTVSWYQQALGQGPQFIFQYYREEENGRGNFPPRFSGLQFPNYSSELNVNALELDDSALYLCASSIQGARGYGYTFGSGTRLTVV.